This T cell receptor (beta chain) stems from a study of cytomegalovirus exposure and HLA in healthy donors. The table came from immunoSEQ multiplex PCR; TCRdb's copy has only in-frame clones and leaves some out. The table has about 240,000 clones, 87% seen once; the top ten hold 2.5% to 3%. Donors were drawn from the approximately 110-subject validation cohort, separate from the approximately 620-subject first cohort. The count of this clone is one. Germline V gene lookup returns CDR1 SGHAT and CDR2 FQNNGV. With 3 bases clipped from V and 3 bases from J, the junction kept 5 bases outside the gene matches. The CDR3 length is 14 residues.

The gene calls are TRBV11-2 and TRBJ2-7; 7 bases fit TRBD1. The source is a man younger than 35 in good health and CMV-seronegative. The sequenced sample was PBMCs. Here the CDR3 DNA reads TGTGCCAGCAGCTTTGGGACAGCAAGCTACGAGCAGTACTTC. It is translated as CASSFGTASYEQYF.